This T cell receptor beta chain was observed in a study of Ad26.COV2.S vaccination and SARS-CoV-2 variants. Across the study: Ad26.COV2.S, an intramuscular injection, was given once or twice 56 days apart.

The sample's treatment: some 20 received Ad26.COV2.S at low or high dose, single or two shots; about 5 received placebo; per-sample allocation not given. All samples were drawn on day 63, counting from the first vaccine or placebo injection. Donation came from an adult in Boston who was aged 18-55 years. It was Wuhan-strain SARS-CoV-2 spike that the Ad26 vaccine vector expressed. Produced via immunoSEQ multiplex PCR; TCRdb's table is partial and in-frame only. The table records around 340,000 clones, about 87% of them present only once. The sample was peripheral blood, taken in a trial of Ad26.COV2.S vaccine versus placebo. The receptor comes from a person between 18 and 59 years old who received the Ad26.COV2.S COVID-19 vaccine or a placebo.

The DNA for the CDR3 is TGTGCCAGCAGTTTATCGGCCAGCTCGACTGCAACTAATGAAAAACTGTTTTTT. Translation gives CASSLSASSTATNEKLFF. The chain joins TRBV27 to TRBJ1-4; D gene unclear. The V and J ends lost 0 bases and 0 bases respectively, with 14 bases between them. There are 18 residues in the CDR3. CDR1 is MNHEY, CDR2 SMNVEV, per germline (reference sequence).